This TCR beta chain originates from a study of technical replicates of blood from several donors. The CDR3 runs to 15 residues. Looked up from germline, CDR1 is SGDLS and CDR2 is YYNGEE. V shed 2 bases and J 7 bases; nucleotides not matched to a gene: 8. The repertoire was sequenced with immunoSEQ multiplex PCR; TCRdb's copy has only in-frame clones and lacks some. Here the sample spans 55,000 to 80,000 clones, around 92% being singletons. J is TRBJ2-1 and V is TRBV9; 8 nucleotides line up with TRBD1. The sample was PBMCs. This clonotype originated in a human donor in good health. Some clones in this sample may be carry-over from other donors' samples. CDR3 in DNA: TGTGCCAGCAGCGTTGCCAGGGGGCGCCATAATGAGCAGTTCTTC. Protein sequence: CASSVARGRHNEQFF.